These 5 T cell receptor beta chains were sequenced from one sample in a study of radiotherapy plus CTLA-4 blockade in lung cancer. Clones were sequenced by immunoSEQ multiplex PCR, and TCRdb holds only the in-frame ones, with some missing. The sample shows around 38,000 clones, about 86% of them seen only once. The sample here was peripheral blood, taken from a patient treated with radiotherapy plus ipilimumab. The receptors come from a human donor with non-small cell lung cancer whose response to radiotherapy plus ipilimumab could not be evaluated.

V is TRBV11-2 and J is TRBJ2-7, with D hard to call. CDR1 is SGHAT and CDR2 is FQNNGV in the germline V gene. This CDR3 comprises 14 residues. The V gene lost 5 bases and the J gene lost 0 bases, with 11 bases spanning the gap. CDR3 sequence: CASSPLPDSYEQYF. For the CDR3, the DNA is TGTGCCAGCAGCCCTCTACCTGACTCCTACGAGCAGTACTTC. The whole variable domain, filled in from reference TRBV11-2 and TRBJ2-7, reads EAGVAQSPRYKIIEKRQSVAFWCNPISGHATLYWYQQILGQGPKLLIQFQNNGVVDDSQLPKDRFSAERLKGVDSTLKIQPAKLEDSAVYLCASSPLPDSYEQYFGPGTRLTVT.

The chain combines TRBV28 with TRBJ2-7; 9 bases fit TRBD2. Looked up from germline, CDR1 is MDHEN and CDR2 is SYDVKM. Germline trimming cut 2 bases from V and 1 base from J; bases unmatched to any gene: 6. The length of the CDR3 is 16 residues. The CDR3 loop is CASSLLAGFGSYEQYF. For the CDR3, the DNA is TGTGCCAGCAGTTTACTAGCGGGATTCGGGTCCTACGAGCAGTACTTC.

The V and J genes are TRBV6-5 and TRBJ2-7; 9 bases align to TRBD2. The CDR3 sequence is 15 residues long. The junction had 8 bases not matched to a gene; V was cut back by 2 bases and J by 6 bases. Germline V gene sequence: CDR1 MNHEY, CDR2 SVGAGI. CDR3 in amino acids: CASSYQGLAGSEQYF. CDR3 bases: TGTGCCAGCAGTTACCAGGGTCTAGCGGGATCCGAGCAGTACTTC.

The chain uses TRBV27 and TRBJ2-3; TRBD2 agrees at 16 bases. Trimming cost V 3 bases and J 4 bases; bases outside gene matches: 10. Germline lookup yields CDR1 MNHEY and CDR2 SMNVEV (reference sequence). The CDR3 length is 19 residues. The CDR3 nucleotides are TGTGCCAGCAGTTTGGTAGCCCCCGGGACTAGCGGGAGGGCAGATACGCAGTATTTT. Protein sequence: CASSLVAPGTSGRADTQYF.

The V and J genes are TRBV28 and TRBJ2-5, with D tentatively TRBD1 (5 bases). The closer fit of TRBJ2-7 to the DNA end suggests the J call may be wrong. Germline CDR1 reads MDHEN; CDR2 reads SYDVKM. The CDR3 length is 13 residues. The DNA for the CDR3 is TGTGCCAGCAGTTTTGGGGCCACCTACGAGCAGTACTTC. This translates into CASSFGATYEQYF.